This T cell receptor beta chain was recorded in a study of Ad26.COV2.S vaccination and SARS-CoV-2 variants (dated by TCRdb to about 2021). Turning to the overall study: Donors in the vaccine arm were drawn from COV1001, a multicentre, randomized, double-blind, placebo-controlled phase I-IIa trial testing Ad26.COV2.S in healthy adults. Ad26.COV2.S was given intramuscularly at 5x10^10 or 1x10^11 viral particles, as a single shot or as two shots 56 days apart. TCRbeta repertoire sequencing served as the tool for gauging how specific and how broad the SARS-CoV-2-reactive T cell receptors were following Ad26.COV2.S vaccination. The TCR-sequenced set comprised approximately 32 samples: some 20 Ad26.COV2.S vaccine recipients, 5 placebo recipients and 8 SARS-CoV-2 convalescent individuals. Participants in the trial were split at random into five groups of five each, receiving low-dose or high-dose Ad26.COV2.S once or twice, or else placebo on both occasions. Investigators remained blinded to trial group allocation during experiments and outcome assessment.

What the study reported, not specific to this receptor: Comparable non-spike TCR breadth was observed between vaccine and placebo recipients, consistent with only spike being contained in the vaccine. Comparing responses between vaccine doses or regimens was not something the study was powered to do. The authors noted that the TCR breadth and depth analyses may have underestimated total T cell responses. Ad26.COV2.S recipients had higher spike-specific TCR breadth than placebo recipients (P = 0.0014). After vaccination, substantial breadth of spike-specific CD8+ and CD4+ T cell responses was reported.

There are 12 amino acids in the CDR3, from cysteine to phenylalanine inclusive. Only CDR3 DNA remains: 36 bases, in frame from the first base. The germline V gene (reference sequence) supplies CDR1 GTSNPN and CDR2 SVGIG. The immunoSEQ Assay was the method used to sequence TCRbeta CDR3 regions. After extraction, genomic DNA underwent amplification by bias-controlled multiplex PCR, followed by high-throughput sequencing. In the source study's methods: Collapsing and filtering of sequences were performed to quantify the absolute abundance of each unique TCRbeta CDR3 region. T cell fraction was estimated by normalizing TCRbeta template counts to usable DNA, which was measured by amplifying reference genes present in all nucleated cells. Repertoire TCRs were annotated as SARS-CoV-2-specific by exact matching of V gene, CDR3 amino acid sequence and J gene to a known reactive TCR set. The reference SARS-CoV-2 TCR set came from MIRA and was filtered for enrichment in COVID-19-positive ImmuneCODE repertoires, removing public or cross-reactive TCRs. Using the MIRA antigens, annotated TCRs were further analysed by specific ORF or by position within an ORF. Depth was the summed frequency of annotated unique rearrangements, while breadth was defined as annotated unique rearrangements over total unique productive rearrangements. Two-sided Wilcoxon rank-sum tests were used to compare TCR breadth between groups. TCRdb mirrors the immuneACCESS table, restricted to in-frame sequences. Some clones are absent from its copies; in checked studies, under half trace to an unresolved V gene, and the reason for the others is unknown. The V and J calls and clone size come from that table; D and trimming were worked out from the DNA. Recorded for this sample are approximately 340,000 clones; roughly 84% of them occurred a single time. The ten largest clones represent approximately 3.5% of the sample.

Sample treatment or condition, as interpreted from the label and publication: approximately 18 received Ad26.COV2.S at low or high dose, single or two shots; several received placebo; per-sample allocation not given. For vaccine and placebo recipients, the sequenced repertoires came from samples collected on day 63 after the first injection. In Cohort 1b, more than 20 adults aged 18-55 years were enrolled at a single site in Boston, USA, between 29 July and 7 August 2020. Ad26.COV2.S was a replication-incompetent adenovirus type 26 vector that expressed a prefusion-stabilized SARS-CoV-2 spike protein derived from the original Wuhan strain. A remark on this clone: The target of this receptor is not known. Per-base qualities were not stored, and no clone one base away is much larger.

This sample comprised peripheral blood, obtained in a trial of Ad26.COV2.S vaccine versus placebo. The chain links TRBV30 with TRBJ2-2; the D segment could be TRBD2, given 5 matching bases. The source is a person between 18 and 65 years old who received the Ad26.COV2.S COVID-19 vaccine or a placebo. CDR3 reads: CAGSGNTGELFF. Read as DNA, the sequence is TGTGCAGGGAGCGGGAACACCGGGGAGCTGTTTTTT.